The next 13 T cell receptor beta chains were all read from a single sample in a study of metastatic and nonmetastatic thyroid tumors (TCRdb year 2020). Library method: PCR. TCRdb shows the sequencer as Illumina HiSeq 4000. Through fastp at Q25 and MiXCR, TCRdb rebuilt clones from the public reads, retaining in-frame beta chains. The table for this sample lists tens of thousands of clones; roughly 13% of them were counted only once. The top ten constitute about 11% of the sample. Before undergoing thyroid surgery, none of the patients had been given any kind of treatment. Input material: blood. These receptors were obtained from a female donor with papillary thyroid cancer or a benign thyroid nodule (not recorded which). Some clones in this sample may be carry-over from other donors' samples.

This clone was counted many times. J is TRBJ1-3 and V is TRBV9; a possible D gene is TRBD1 (5 bases). Germline-derived CDR1 and CDR2 are SGDLS and YYNGEE. This CDR3 contains 16 residues. Trimming removed 1 base from V and 0 bases from J, with 11 bases in between. CDR3 sequence reads: CASSVLGHSSGNTIYF. In nucleotides, the CDR3 is TGTGCCAGCAGCGTACTTGGACACAGCTCTGGAAACACCATATATTTT.

This clone was counted at least ten times. The rearrangement joins TRBV20-1 to TRBJ2-7; 8 bases fit TRBD1. Germline V CDR1 and CDR2: DFQATT, SNEGSKA (reference sequence). The CDR3 totals 16 residues. V gave up 3 bases and J gave up 4 bases; unmatched junction bases: 14. The CDR3 protein is CSAREGGTGQWYEQYF. The CDR3 DNA reads as TGCAGTGCTAGGGAAGGAGGGACAGGTCAGTGGTACGAGCAGTACTTC.

This chain connects TRBV5-6 to TRBJ2-5; 8 bases fit TRBD1. Germline V gene lookup returns CDR1 SGHDT and CDR2 YYEEEE. The CDR3 has 14 amino acids. Losses at the gene ends were 6 bases for V and 5 bases for J; bases not matched to a gene: 9. The CDR3: CASTEGNRGETQYF. The CDR3 nucleotides are TGTGCCAGCACAGAGGGTAACAGGGGGGAGACCCAGTACTTC. Based on the CDR3 plus reference TRBV5-6 and TRBJ2-5, the full variable domain is DAGVTQSPTHLIKTRGQQVTLRCSPKSGHDTVSWYQQALGQGPQFIFQYYEEEERQRGNFPDRFSGHQFPNYSSELNVNALLLGDSALYLCASTEGNRGETQYFGPGTRLLVL.

Many counts were recorded for this clone. V gene TRBV7-9 combines with J gene TRBJ1-5; 9 bases are shared with TRBD1. Looked up from germline, CDR1 is SEHNR and CDR2 is FQNEAQ (reference sequence). The CDR3 runs 15 residues. The V and J ends lost 5 bases and 2 bases, in that order; junction bases with no gene match: 4. DNA for the CDR3: TGTGCCAGCAGCCCGGGACAGGGCGGCAATCAGCCCCAGCATTTT. It is translated as CASSPGQGGNQPQHF.

This clone came up many times. The chain recombines TRBV20-1 with TRBJ1-2; D gene unclear. Trimming pared 0 bases from V and 7 bases from J, leaving 6 bases between. Germline V gene data show CDR1 as DFQATT and CDR2 as SNEGSKA (reference sequence). The CDR3 totals 11 residues. The CDR3 loop is CSARDGGGYTF. The CDR3 nucleotides read TGCAGTGCTAGAGATGGAGGTGGCTACACCTTC.

This clone was counted many times. V gene TRBV9 combines with J gene TRBJ2-1, with 12 bases that match TRBD2. V lost 3 bases to trimming and J lost 4 bases; unmatched junction nucleotides: 2. The CDR3 loop spans 15 amino acids. Germline V CDR1 and CDR2: SGDLS, YYNGEE. The CDR3 loop is CASSAGLAGYNEQFF. The DNA of the CDR3 is TGTGCCAGCAGCGCCGGACTAGCGGGGTACAATGAGCAGTTCTTC.

This clone has ten or more counts. The chain carries TRBV5-4 and TRBJ2-5; D might be TRBD2 (5 bases). Trimming stripped 0 bases from V and 3 bases from J, with 12 bases between. CDR1 SGHNT and CDR2 YYREEE come from the germline V gene (reference sequence). The CDR3 spans 15 residues. CDR3: CASSLVFEGEETQYF. The CDR3 DNA is TGTGCCAGCAGCTTGGTGTTCGAGGGTGAAGAGACCCAGTACTTC.

This sequence joins TRBV9 and TRBJ2-1, with 14 bases fitting TRBD2. Per the germline V gene, CDR1 is SGDLS and CDR2 is YYNGEE. The CDR3 totals 19 residues. V lost 2 bases and J lost 1; bases outside the gene matches: 8. The CDR3: CASSVGGTSGGGSYNEQFF. The CDR3 DNA reads TGTGCCAGCAGCGTTGGAGGGACTAGCGGGGGTGGGTCCTACAATGAGCAGTTCTTC.

To note about this clone: The conserved closing phenylalanine or tryptophan is absent in this CDR3, likely reflecting a read error. The rearrangement uses TRBV7-2 and TRBJ2-2, with a tentative D call TRBD2 (5 bases). This CDR3 is 13 amino acids long. Germline assignment: CDR1 SGHTA and CDR2 FQGNSA. The CDR3 sequence: CASSLDFTAELFS. DNA for the CDR3: TGTGCCAGCAGCTTGGACTTCACCGCGGAGCTGTTTTCT.

There are many counts of this clone. This chain links TRBV20-1 with TRBJ2-5, with D tentatively TRBD1 or TRBD2 (5 bases each). There are 12 residues in the CDR3. Trimming took off 7 bases at V and 2 bases at J, with 11 bases between the two ends. Germline-derived CDR1 and CDR2 are DFQATT and SNEGSKA (reference sequence). The CDR3 coding sequence is TGCAGTGGAGGGGTGGGTCAAGAGACCCAGTACTTC. Protein product: CSGGVGQETQYF.

This clone was counted many times. The chain is built from TRBV3-1 and TRBJ2-1, with 8 bases identical to TRBD1. J gave up 9 bases and V 0 bases, and 13 bases lay outside the gene matches. Germline V CDR1 and CDR2: LGHDT, YNNKEL (reference sequence). The CDR3 spans 17 residues. This CDR3 reads CASSQEGGTGGRGEQFF. CDR3 nucleotide sequence: TGTGCCAGCAGCCAAGAAGGGGGAACAGGGGGTCGGGGTGAGCAGTTCTTC.

This clone was recorded many times. V and J are TRBV28 and TRBJ2-5, with D perhaps matching TRBD2 (6 bases). V was pared by 6 bases and J by 1 base, with 15 bases between. The CDR3 length is 15 residues. The germline CDR1 and CDR2 sequences are MDHEN and SYDVKM. The CDR3 DNA sequence: TGTGCCAGCAGCCAGGGAAGCGGGCCCCAAGAGACCCAGTACTTC. Translated: CASSQGSGPQETQYF.

This clone came up many times. V and J are TRBV6-2 or TRBV6-3 and TRBJ1-1; tentative D call: TRBD1 (5 bases). CDR3 size: 14 residues. Trimming shortened V by 2 bases and J by 5 bases, and 12 bases separated the two germline ends. Germline V gives CDR1 MNHEY, CDR2 SVGEGT. The CDR3 spells CASSYDAGRTEAFF. CDR3 nucleotide sequence: TGTGCCAGCAGTTACGACGCAGGGAGAACTGAAGCTTTCTTT.